Below are 10 T cell receptor beta chains sequenced from a single sample in a study of blood T cells in healthy people across ages (dated by TCRdb to between 2014 and 2017). Library creation used 5' RACE. For sequencing, an Illumina HiSeq 2500 was employed. The second PCR ran for roughly 7 to 12 cycles and used a J-beta primer mix along with a sample-barcoded 5' primer. TCRdb handled the public reads itself, with Q25 trimming in fastp and clone calling in MiXCR, and kept productive beta chains. Every CDR3 protein is listed once, alongside the most common genes and DNA of its rows. Present in this sample are about 640,000 distinct CDR3 sequences, around 54% of which were seen just once. Of the sample, roughly 34% falls within the top ten clones. The sample taken for sequencing was blood. All receptors come from a man in his 60s in good health.

V is TRBV3-1 and J is TRBJ2-7; D may be TRBD1 (5 bases). Deletions cut 3 bases from V and 2 bases from J, with 8 bases between. Germline loops: CDR1 LGHDT, CDR2 YNNKEL (reference sequence). The CDR3 totals 13 residues. The CDR3 region is CASSHRQTYEQYF. Here the CDR3 DNA reads TGTGCCAGCAGCCATCGACAGACCTACGAGCAGTACTTC.

J is TRBJ1-5 and V is TRBV20-1; maybe TRBD1 (5 bases). CDR1 is DFQATT, CDR2 SNEGSKA, per germline (reference sequence). There are 14 residues in the CDR3. The ends were cut back, 6 bases at V and 7 bases at J, with 19 bases in the middle. The CDR3 here is CSAGEVRGRQPQHF. In DNA, the CDR3 is TGCAGTGCCGGAGAGGTTCGGGGGAGGCAGCCCCAGCATTTT.

The chain links TRBV27 to TRBJ2-5; TRBD1 might be the D (8 bases). Trimming cost V 5 bases and J 0 bases, with 16 bases left between them. The CDR3 runs 16 residues. Per the germline V gene, CDR1 is MNHEY and CDR2 is SMNVEV (reference sequence). Here the CDR3 reads CASSTRQGTNQETQYF. The CDR3 coding sequence is TGTGCCAGCAGTACCAGACAGGGGACTAACCAAGAGACCCAGTACTTC.

This clonotype has just one count. The chain employs TRBV20-1 and TRBJ2-7; perhaps TRBD1 as D (5 bases). The CDR3 sequence is 11 residues long. Deletions cut 3 bases from V and 5 bases from J, with 8 bases between. Per germline, CDR1 DFQATT and CDR2 SNEGSKA (reference sequence). DNA of the CDR3: TGCAGTGCTAGCCAGGGAAACGAGCAGTACTTC. Its protein is CSASQGNEQYF.

The chain has TRBV27 and TRBJ2-3, with D possibly TRBD2 on 6 matching bases. CDR3 length: 14 amino acids. Germline lookup yields CDR1 MNHEY and CDR2 SMNVEV (reference sequence). V gave up 2 bases and J gave up 5 bases, with 11 bases separating them. The CDR3 DNA reads TGTGCCAGCAGTTTACGTCCCGGGGGAGATACGCAGTATTTT. It yields the protein CASSLRPGGDTQYF.

The V call is TRBV4-1, the J call TRBJ2-3, with 7 bases fitting TRBD2. V shed 1 base, J shed 2 bases, and the junction held 6 bases outside the gene matches. Germline V lookup: CDR1 MGHRA, CDR2 YSYEKL. The CDR3 runs to 16 residues. The CDR3 DNA sequence: TGCGCCAGCAGCCAAGGCCTGGGGGACTACACAGATACGCAGTATTTT. Encoded protein: CASSQGLGDYTDTQYF.

This clonotype has more than one count but fewer than ten. The V and J genes are TRBV10-2 and TRBJ2-3; TRBD1 matches 9 bases. The ends lost 6 bases at V and 4 bases at J; junction bases unmatched: 11. Germline CDR1 is WSHSY and CDR2 is SAAADI. The CDR3 spans 16 residues. This CDR3 is CASRPPGQGWSDTQYF. The CDR3 DNA follows: TGCGCCAGCAGACCTCCGGGACAGGGATGGTCAGATACGCAGTATTTT.

The chain couples TRBV2 to TRBJ1-4; D might be TRBD1 (5 bases). This CDR3 is built from 15 residues. Germline loops: CDR1 SNHLY, CDR2 FYNNEI. Between the trimmed V and J ends, which lost 3 bases and 10 bases, there was a span of 18 bases. The CDR3 reads CASSDLTAQLGKLFF. CDR3 nucleotides: TGTGCCAGCAGTGATCTGACAGCCCAACTTGGAAAACTGTTTTTT.

This chain uses TRBV2 with TRBJ2-5, with 8 bases matching TRBD1. The junction had 7 bases not matched to a gene; V was cut back by 0 bases and J by 4 bases. The CDR3 contains 16 residues. Germline CDR1 SNHLY, CDR2 FYNNEI. The CDR3 sequence: CASSEALGTGGETQYF. CDR3 DNA sequence: TGTGCCAGCAGTGAAGCGCTTGGGACAGGAGGAGAGACCCAGTACTTC. The full variable domain, with the rest looked up from reference TRBV2 and TRBJ2-5, is EPEVTQTPSHQVTQMGQEVILRCVPISNHLYFYWYRQILGQKVEFLVSFYNNEISEKSEIFDDQFSVERPDGSNFTLKIRSTKLEDSAMYFCASSEALGTGGETQYFGPGTRLLVL.

Ten or more counts support this clonotype. V gene TRBV5-1 combines with J gene TRBJ2-1, with 7 nucleotides matching TRBD1. There are 17 residues in the CDR3. After removal of 4 bases from V and 2 bases from J, the junction contained 12 bases not matched to a gene. From germline, CDR1 is SGHRS and CDR2 YFSETQ. CDR3 residues: CASSPNRGGSTYNEQFF. In DNA, the CDR3 is TGCGCCAGCAGCCCTAACAGGGGCGGAAGCACCTACAATGAGCAGTTCTTC. The full variable domain, its missing parts supplied by reference TRBV5-1 and TRBJ2-1, is KAGVTQTPRYLIKTRGQQVTLSCSPISGHRSVSWYQQTPGQGLQFLFEYFSETQRNKGNFPGRFSGRQFSNSRSEMNVSTLELGDSALYLCASSPNRGGSTYNEQFFGPGTRLTVL.